The T cell receptor (beta chain) under discussion was sequenced for a study of blood T cell repertoires in COVID-19. The germline V gene has CDR1 MNHNY and CDR2 SVGAGI (reference sequence). CDR3 size: 12 residues. V shed 0 bases and J shed 8 bases, with 5 bases lying between them. Clones were sequenced by immunoSEQ multiplex PCR, and TCRdb holds only the in-frame ones, with some missing. The sample has roughly 210,000 clones, around four fifths seen once; the top ten hold 10%. Seattle patients were enrolled during active infection and followed longitudinally. The sequenced material came from peripheral blood. The receptor was isolated from an elderly woman with COVID-19, enrolled during active disease. The chain has TRBV6-6 and TRBJ1-3; D is undetermined. Here the CDR3 DNA reads TGTGCCAGCAGTTACTCGATAGACACCATATATTTT. This translates into CASSYSIDTIYF.